Included here is one TCR beta chain sequence, with context. Its specificity is unknown. These data are taken from a study of blood T cells in healthy people across ages. Whole-study results and caveats: Changes in expanded clonotypes were possibly confounded, as the CMV status of donors was unknown.

The study recruited healthy Caucasian donors from Russia who were aged about 6 to 95. A second PCR of about 7 to 12 cycles used a sample-barcoded 5' primer and a J-beta primer mix. A 12-random-nucleotide template-switch adaptor tagged each cDNA molecule. At least 3 million CDR3-containing paired-end reads were obtained per sample. TCRdb re-called the 5' RACE reads with MiXCR, one entry per CDR3 protein. The data hold about 1.4 million distinct CDR3 sequences, with 59% observed a single time. In germline, CDR1 is SQVTM, CDR2 ANQGSEA. This CDR3 has 13 amino acids. V was shortened by 0 bases and J by 5 bases, with 8 bases between the two germline ends.

Specimen: blood. The sequence came from a man aged 18 to 29 in good health. This rearrangement joins TRBV29-1 to TRBJ2-4; D not resolved. CDR3 region: CSVEDGVQNIQYF. CDR3 DNA: TGCAGCGTTGAAGATGGGGTACAAAACATTCAGTACTTC.